This note documents a single T cell receptor (beta chain) sequence. This entry belongs to a study of OX40 agonist ivuxolimab in advanced cancers. Clones were sequenced by immunoSEQ multiplex PCR, and TCRdb holds only the in-frame ones, with some missing. The sample lists about 60,000 clones, roughly 87% occurring once. From germline, CDR1 is SGHRS and CDR2 YFSETQ. Trimming shortened V by 1 base and J by 3 bases, and 10 bases separated the two germline ends. The CDR3 sequence is 15 residues long. The chain links TRBV5-1 to TRBJ1-4; a weak D match, TRBD1 (5 bases). The sequences come from CD4+ or CD8+ T cells sorted from blood, collected in a trial of the OX40 agonist ivuxolimab. The receptor was derived from an adult with an advanced solid tumor such as melanoma, head and neck, liver or kidney cancer. CDR3 DNA sequence: TGCGCCAGCAGCTTGTATGGGGGATCTAATGAAAAACTGTTTTTT. Translation gives CASSLYGGSNEKLFF.